Below are 11 T cell receptor delta chains sequenced from a single sample in a study of gamma-delta chains in newborns, infants, children. TCRdb reran clone calling via CATT on the reads. Found here are approximately 5,900 delta-chain clones, 2.5% to 3% of them singletons; the top ten hold around 15%. Sequenced input: blood. The origin of the receptors is a child who was a newborn, infant or young child, either healthy, febrile or measles-vaccinated (not recorded which).

About this clone itself: A single base is all that separates this from a far larger clone, so a read error is likely. Other nucleotide sequences from this sample produce the same CDR3. CDR3 coding DNA: TGTGCCTGTGACACTGTACTGGGGGATACCTGGGACACCCGACAGATGTTTTTC. Its protein product is CACDTVLGDTWDTRQMFF. The V call is TRDV2, the J call TRDJ3; 11 bases line up with TRDD3. CDR3 size: 18 residues. Losses at the gene ends were 1 base for V and 2 bases for J; bases not matched to a gene: 3. Germline-derived CDR1 and CDR2 are GEAIGNYY and EKD.

This clone rates as medium-sized. At the DNA level, this CDR3 is encoded by other sequences in the same sample as well. The CDR3 sequence: CACDTGGVRSWDTRQMFF. As DNA, the CDR3 is TGTGCCTGTGACACCGGAGGGGTCCGCTCCTGGGACACCCGACAGATGTTTTTC. The chain is built from TRDV2 and TRDJ3; D not resolved. The CDR3 runs 18 residues. V was shortened by 0 bases and J by 0 bases, with 11 bases between the two germline ends. Germline V lookup: CDR1 GEAIGNYY, CDR2 EKD.

This clone was counted only a few times. The rearrangement uses TRDV1 and TRDJ2; 10 bases match TRDD3. V shed 1 base, J shed 3 bases, and the junction held 8 bases outside the gene matches. CDR1 is TSWWSYY and CDR2 is QGS in the germline V gene. CDR3 length equals 18 residues. The CDR3 DNA is TGTGCTCTTGGGGAACGAGGGGGATACGCGGGGCTGACAGCACAACTCTTCTTT. It encodes CALGERGGYAGLTAQLFF.

This clone was seen a handful of times. This may arise from a read error, as a much more abundant clone is one base away. The same CDR3 is also encoded by other DNA sequences in this sample. V usage is TRDV2 and J usage is TRDJ3; 10 bases match TRDD3. The germline gives CDR1 GEAIGNYY, CDR2 EKD. This CDR3 spans 18 amino acids. Unmatched junction bases numbered 3, after V lost 0 bases and J lost 2 bases. CDR3 region: CACDTGGYATWDTRQMFF. The CDR3, as DNA: TGTGCCTGTGACACCGGGGGATACGCAACCTGGGACACCCGACAGATGTTTTTC.

This chain links TRDV2 with TRDJ3; 11 bases are a match to TRDD3. Germline CDR1 reads GEAIGNYY; CDR2 reads EKD. Trimming cost V 0 bases and J 0 bases; bases outside gene matches: 9. The CDR3 is 21 residues long. CDR3 in amino acids: CACDTANHWGIYSWDTRQMFF. The CDR3 nucleotides read TGTGCCTGTGACACCGCGAATCACTGGGGGATATACTCCTGGGACACCCGACAGATGTTTTTC.

For this clone: The database protein in TCRdb disagrees with the DNA translation at residue 10; the sequence shown here was translated from the DNA. This chain joins TRDV2 and TRDJ3, with 8 bases aligning to TRDD3. The V gene's germline CDR1 is GEAIGNYY and CDR2 EKD. The CDR3 is 18 residues long. The J segment lost 2 bases and the V segment lost 0 bases, leaving 5 bases of the junction unmatched. DNA for the CDR3: TGTGCCTGTGACACCCTGGGGGAATGGACCTGGGACACCCGACAGATGTTTTTC. The encoded protein is CACDTLGEWTWDTRQMFF.

This clone was seen more than once but under ten times. TCRdb's protein for this DNA is that of a much larger clone and differs from the translation at residue 3, likely a read error; the protein shown is the DNA translation. Other DNA variants within this sample encode the same CDR3. This chain uses TRDV2 with TRDJ3, with 10 bases matching TRDD3. The germline CDR1 and CDR2 sequences are GEAIGNYY and EKD. This CDR3 spans 18 amino acids. The DNA of the CDR3 is TGTGCCCGTGACACAGGGGGATACGCGTCCTGGGACACCCGACAGATGTTTTTC. Translation gives CARDTGGYASWDTRQMFF.

By share, this clone ranks as medium-sized (0.01 to 0.1%). The V call is TRDV2, the J call TRDJ3; 12 nucleotides line up with TRDD3. The CDR3 has 19 residues. Germline-derived CDR1 and CDR2 are GEAIGNYY and EKD. The junction had 7 bases not matched to a gene; V was cut back by 2 bases and J by 3 bases. The CDR3 DNA reads as TGTGCCTGTGACAAAGTACTGGGGGATACAGGCTGGGACACCCGACAGATGTTTTTC. This gives the protein CACDKVLGDTGWDTRQMFF.

This clone was recorded a few times. This DNA translates differently at residue 10 from the TCRdb protein, which is that of a much larger clone; a read error is likely, and the protein shown is the DNA's own translation. The chain recombines TRDV2 with TRDJ2; 10 nucleotides match TRDD3. The germline gives CDR1 GEAIGNYY, CDR2 EKD. This CDR3 has 18 amino acids. The J segment lost 0 bases and the V segment lost 4 bases, leaving 10 bases of the junction unmatched. The CDR3: CACDVLGDERSLTAQLFF. CDR3 in DNA: TGTGCCTGTGATGTACTGGGGGATGAAAGATCTTTGACAGCACAACTCTTCTTT.

In its sample, this clone ranks as medium-sized (0.01 to 0.1%). The chain recombines TRDV2 with TRDJ3; the match to TRDD3 covers 13 bases. This CDR3 has 19 residues. V dropped 3 bases and J dropped 2; count of bases not matched to a gene: 6. Germline V lookup: CDR1 GEAIGNYY, CDR2 EKD. The CDR3 loop reads CACDGILGDTTWDTRQMFF. For the CDR3, the DNA is TGTGCCTGTGACGGAATACTGGGGGATACGACCTGGGACACCCGACAGATGTTTTTC.

The chain combines TRDV2 with TRDJ3; maybe TRDD3 (5 bases). CDR1 is GEAIGNYY, CDR2 EKD, per germline. This CDR3 region has 17 residues. V lost 2 bases, J lost 1 base, and 11 bases lay in between. This CDR3 reads CACDSTGISWDTRQMFF. CDR3 bases: TGTGCCTGTGACAGTACTGGTATTTCCTGGGACACCCGACAGATGTTTTTC.